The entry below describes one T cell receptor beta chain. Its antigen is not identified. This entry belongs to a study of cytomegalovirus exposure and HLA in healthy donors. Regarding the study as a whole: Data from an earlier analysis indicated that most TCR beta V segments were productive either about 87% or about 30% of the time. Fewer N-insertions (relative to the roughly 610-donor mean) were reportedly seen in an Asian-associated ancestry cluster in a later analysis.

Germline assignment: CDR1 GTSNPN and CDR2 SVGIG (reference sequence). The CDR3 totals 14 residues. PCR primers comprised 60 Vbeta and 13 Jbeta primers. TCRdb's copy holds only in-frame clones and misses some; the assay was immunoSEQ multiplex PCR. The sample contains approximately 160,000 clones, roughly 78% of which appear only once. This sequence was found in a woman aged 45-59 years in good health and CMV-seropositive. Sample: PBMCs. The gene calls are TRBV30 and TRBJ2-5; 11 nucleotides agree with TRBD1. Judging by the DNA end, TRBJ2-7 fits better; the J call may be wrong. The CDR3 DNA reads TGTGCCTCCAGGGTTAGGACAGGGGGCTCCGAGCAGTACTTC. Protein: CASRVRTGGSEQYF.